The rows below give T cell receptor beta chains drawn from one sample of a study of vaccination effects on CD4 cells after COVID-19. Profiled with immunoSEQ multiplex PCR; TCRdb holds only in-frame clones, not every one. The sample includes about 20,000 clones, 70% of them seen just once. The antigens of these receptors remain unknown. The material was CD4+ T cells from PBMCs cultured with HCoV-229E spike peptides, obtained before COVID-19 vaccination. The receptors were gathered from a human donor who received a COVID-19 vaccine. Both conserved end residues are part of each CDR3. Each record gives: D gene, clone size, V gene, CDR3 length, J gene, CDR3 DNA, CDR3 protein. The D gene is left open where the match is weak. A clone size is listed for some rows: how often the clone was seen (once, few, many), or a class if it is expanded.

d_gene: TRBD2; abundance: -; v_gene: TRBV6-2/TRBV6-3; len: 15; j_gene: TRBJ2-5; CDR3nt: TGTGCCAGCAGTTTGGGCGGGAGCGGACAAGAGACCCAGTACTTC; CDR3aa: CASSLGGSGQETQYF
d_gene: -; abundance: few; v_gene: TRBV7-8; len: 14; j_gene: TRBJ2-7; CDR3nt: TGTGCCAGCAGCTTAGAGGCAGCCACCTACGAGCAGTACTTC; CDR3aa: CASSLEAATYEQYF
d_gene: -; abundance: -; v_gene: TRBV5-6; len: 14; j_gene: TRBJ1-2; CDR3nt: TGTGCCAGCAAAACAGGGCTAGCTAACTATGGCTACACCTTC; CDR3aa: CASKTGLANYGYTF
d_gene: -; abundance: -; v_gene: TRBV6-5; len: 15; j_gene: TRBJ2-7; CDR3nt: TGTGCCAGCAGTCGAACCGGGACTGAGTCCTACGAGCAGTACTTC; CDR3aa: CASSRTGTESYEQYF
d_gene: -; abundance: once; v_gene: TRBV10-2; len: 14; j_gene: TRBJ1-1; CDR3nt: TGCGCCAGCAGTGGGAACGTAGGGAACACTGAAGCTTTCTTT; CDR3aa: CASSGNVGNTEAFF
d_gene: TRBD2; abundance: -; v_gene: TRBV10-1; len: 14; j_gene: TRBJ2-1; CDR3nt: TGCGCCAGCAGTGATCTAGCGGGGGGTCAGGAGCAGTTCTTC; CDR3aa: CASSDLAGGQEQFF
d_gene: TRBD1; abundance: -; v_gene: TRBV2; len: 14; j_gene: TRBJ2-1; CDR3nt: TGTGCCAGCAGTAGGGACAGGGGGTCCAATGAGCAGTTCTTC; CDR3aa: CASSRDRGSNEQFF
d_gene: -; abundance: -; v_gene: TRBV3-1/TRBV3-2; len: 14; j_gene: TRBJ1-1; CDR3nt: TGTGCCAGCAGCGACAATCAGGGGAACACTGAAGCTTTCTTT; CDR3aa: CASSDNQGNTEAFF
d_gene: TRBD2; abundance: -; v_gene: TRBV18; len: 14; j_gene: TRBJ2-7; CDR3nt: TGTGCCAGCTCACCAGGGAGGGGTCGGTACGAGCAGTACTTC; CDR3aa: CASSPGRGRYEQYF
d_gene: -; abundance: -; v_gene: TRBV10-3; len: 15; j_gene: TRBJ1-1; CDR3nt: TGTGCCATCAGTGAGTCGAGGGGATTACTATCTGAAGCTTTCTTT; CDR3aa: CAISESRGLLSEAFF
d_gene: TRBD1; abundance: medium-sized; v_gene: TRBV10-3; len: 15; j_gene: TRBJ1-1; CDR3nt: TGTGCCATCAGTGATTCCGGGACAGTAAACACTGAAGCTTTCTTT; CDR3aa: CAISDSGTVNTEAFF
d_gene: -; abundance: few; v_gene: TRBV5-1; len: 14; j_gene: TRBJ1-3; CDR3nt: TGCGCCAGCAGCGAACAATTTTCGGGAAACACCATATATTTT; CDR3aa: CASSEQFSGNTIYF
d_gene: -; abundance: -; v_gene: TRBV21-1; len: 10; j_gene: TRBJ2-7; CDR3nt: TGTGCCAGCAGCACCCGGCCCCGACGGTGG; CDR3aa: CASSTRPRRW
d_gene: TRBD1; abundance: few; v_gene: TRBV4-1; len: 17; j_gene: TRBJ1-1; CDR3nt: TGCGCCAGCAGCCAAGATCCAACCGGGACAGCAAACACTGAAGCTTTCTTT; CDR3aa: CASSQDPTGTANTEAFF
d_gene: TRBD2; abundance: once; v_gene: TRBV5-1; len: 15; j_gene: TRBJ2-3; CDR3nt: TGCGCCAGCAGCTTGGGGACTAGCCGGGGGGATACGCAGTATTTT; CDR3aa: CASSLGTSRGDTQYF